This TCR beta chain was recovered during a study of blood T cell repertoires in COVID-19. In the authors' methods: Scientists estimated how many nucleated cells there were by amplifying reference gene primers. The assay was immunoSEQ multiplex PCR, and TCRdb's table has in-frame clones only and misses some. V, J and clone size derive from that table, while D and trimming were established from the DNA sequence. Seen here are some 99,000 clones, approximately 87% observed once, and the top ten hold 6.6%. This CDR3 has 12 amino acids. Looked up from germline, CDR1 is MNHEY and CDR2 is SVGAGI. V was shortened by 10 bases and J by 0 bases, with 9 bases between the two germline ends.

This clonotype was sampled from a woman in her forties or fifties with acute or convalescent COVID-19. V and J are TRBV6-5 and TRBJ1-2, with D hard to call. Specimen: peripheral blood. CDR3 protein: CATGVANYGYTF. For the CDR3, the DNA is TGTGCCACAGGTGTAGCTAACTATGGCTACACCTTC.